This record looks at one T cell receptor beta chain sequence and its context. Its antigen remains unidentified. The entirety of the isolated RNA underwent reverse transcription, so expressed TCRB transcripts were sequenced. Profiled with immunoSEQ multiplex PCR; TCRdb holds only in-frame clones, not every one. The sample includes about half a million clones, approximately 31% of them seen just once. V gave up 5 bases and J gave up 8 bases, with 15 bases separating them. CDR3 length equals 13 residues. The germline V gene encodes CDR1 SEHNR and CDR2 FQNEAQ (reference sequence). CD45RO/CCR7/CD25/CD127/CD95/CD27 sorting isolated CD4+ naive, central memory, regulatory and stem cell-like memory cells. This record belongs to a study of beta chain features in type 1 diabetes. Study-wide results and caveats: Shorter templates may be favored by PCR, equally so in patients and controls. Naive, central memory and Treg TCRB repertoires seemed to resemble each other more closely in patients than they did in healthy donors. Type 1 diabetes patients had TCRB CDR3s that were shorter (moderately but significantly so) in all four CD4+ subsets.

The V call is TRBV7-9, the J call TRBJ1-2, with a weak D call TRBD1 (6 bases). This TCR was sampled from a man aged 18 to 30 in good health. Sequencing used naive CD4+ T cells from blood. The CDR3 here is CASSPGRGGGYTF. DNA of the CDR3: TGTGCCAGCAGCCCAGGCAGGGGCGGGGGCTACACCTTC.